These T cell receptor beta chains were read from a single sample in a study of T cell changes during pregnancy in multiple sclerosis. Generated by immunoSEQ multiplex PCR, the TCRdb table keeps only in-frame clones and is missing some. The sample holds some 36,000 clones, 90% to 95% seen once. This material consisted of CD4+ T cells from peripheral blood mononuclear cells, taken in the second trimester of pregnancy. The receptors stem from a female donor with multiple sclerosis, enrolled in a pregnancy study. Each CDR3 is given with its conserved first and last residue. A D gene is named only where the DNA matches it firmly. Where a row states a size, it is once, few, many or the class of an expanded clone; other rows omit it.

V,size,J,D,DNA,CDR3
TRBV20-1,once,TRBJ2-1,-,TGCAGTGCCATGGGCAACAATGAGCAGTTCTTC,CSAMGNNEQFF
TRBV6-6,-,TRBJ1-2,TRBD1,TGTGCCAGCAGCCGCCCTGCCCCGGACAGGGGCGGCTACACCTTC,CASSRPAPDRGGYTF
TRBV9,-,TRBJ1-1,-,TGTGCCAGCAGCGTAGGTCCGGGAATTGAAGCTTTCTTT,CASSVGPGIEAFF
TRBV11-2,-,TRBJ1-1,-,TGTGCCAGCAGCTTAGGGACTGGGATGGACACTGAAGCTTTCTTT,CASSLGTGMDTEAFF
TRBV28,-,TRBJ2-3,TRBD2,TGTGCCAGCAGTTTGGTACTAGCGGACCCTGATACGCAGTATTTT,CASSLVLADPDTQYF
TRBV7-2,-,TRBJ1-1,-,TGTGCCAGCAGCTCACAGGTGGACACTGAAGCTTTCTTT,CASSSQVDTEAFF
TRBV11-2,-,TRBJ2-1,TRBD2,TGTGCCAGCAGCTTAGGGGTAGCGGGGTTCTCCTACAATGAGCAGTTCTTC,CASSLGVAGFSYNEQFF
TRBV6-4,once,TRBJ2-7,-,TGTGCCAGCATGCGGGGTTACTCCTACGAGCAGTACTTC,CASMRGYSYEQYF
TRBV6-1,-,TRBJ2-7,TRBD1,TGTGCCAGCAGTGGCCGGACAGGGGTGGACGAGCAGTACTTC,CASSGRTGVDEQYF
TRBV7-9,-,TRBJ2-5,TRBD1,TGTGCCAGCAGCCCCTGGGACAGGGGGCTAGAGACCCAGTACTTC,CASSPWDRGLETQYF
TRBV19,-,TRBJ2-5,-,TGTGCCAGTAGTATCAGGCGGGGACCGCAAGAGACCCAGTACTTC,CASSIRRGPQETQYF
TRBV6-5,-,TRBJ2-2,-,TGTGCCAGCAGTTACCAGGCCATCACCGGGGAGCTGTTTTTT,CASSYQAITGELFF
TRBV25-1,-,TRBJ1-4,TRBD1,TGTGCCAGCAGTGACGGACAGGGGAACGAAAAACTGTTTTTT,CASSDGQGNEKLFF
TRBV2,-,TRBJ1-1,TRBD1,TGTGCCAGCAGTGAACACGGACAGGAGAACACTGAAGCTTTCTTT,CASSEHGQENTEAFF
TRBV10-2,-,TRBJ2-5,TRBD2,TGCGCCAGCGGGGGGACTAGCTGGAATTTAGAGACCCAGTACTTC,CASGGTSWNLETQYF
TRBV5-1,once,TRBJ1-1,-,TGCGCCAGCAGCTTGGTCGACGGCAGGGAGGCTGAAGCTTTCTTT,CASSLVDGREAEAFF
TRBV11-3,-,TRBJ2-1,TRBD1,TGTGCCAGCAGCTTAGGCGCGACAGGGATGATTCGCAATGAGCAGTTCTTC,CASSLGATGMIRNEQFF
TRBV5-6,-,TRBJ2-7,TRBD2,TGTGCCAGCATCCGACTAGCGGGAGGGCTTTGGGGCGAGCAGTACTTC,CASIRLAGGLWGEQYF
TRBV7-7,once,TRBJ2-1,-,TGTGCCAGCAGCTTAGAGGGGGGGTACAATGAGCAGTTCTTC,CASSLEGGYNEQFF
TRBV5-4,-,TRBJ1-1,-,TGTGCCAGCAGCTTGGGGGGCGGGAATATGAACACTGAAGCTTTCTTT,CASSLGGGNMNTEAFF
TRBV7-9,-,TRBJ1-2,-,TGTGCCAGCAGCTTAGGGGTATTGGGCAGCTCAGGTGGCTACACCTTC,CASSLGVLGSSGGYTF
TRBV18,-,TRBJ2-2,-,TGTGCCAGCTCACCCACAGGGCCCGGGGAGCTGTTTTTT,CASSPTGPGELFF
TRBV6-5,-,TRBJ1-1,-,TGTGCCAGCAGTTACTTAATGAACACTGAAGCTTTCTTT,CASSYLMNTEAFF
TRBV29-1,-,TRBJ2-3,TRBD2,TGCAGCGTTGGCACTAGCGGGATCTTAGATACGCAGTATTTT,CSVGTSGILDTQYF
TRBV29-1,once,TRBJ1-1,-,TGCAGCGCGTGTCTCCAGGGAGGCACTGAAGCTTTCTTT,CSACLQGGTEAFF
TRBV10-3,medium-sized,TRBJ1-2,-,TGTGCCATCAGTGAGGGGGGGTCCGACTATGGCTACACCTTC,CAISEGGSDYGYTF
TRBV7-6,-,TRBJ2-3,-,TGTGCCAGCAGCTTAGTTGTTAGCGGAGATACGCAGTATTTT,CASSLVVSGDTQYF
TRBV6-6,-,TRBJ1-4,-,TGTGCCAGCAGCCTCCCCGGGGAAAAACTGTTTTTT,CASSLPGEKLFF
TRBV7-9,-,TRBJ1-2,-,TGTGCCAGCAGCCCGCACGACAGGAACTATGGCTACACCTTC,CASSPHDRNYGYTF
TRBV2,-,TRBJ2-5,TRBD2,TGTGCCAGCAGTGGGACTAGCGGGGGGCAAGAGACCCAGTACTTC,CASSGTSGGQETQYF
TRBV6-1,-,TRBJ2-1,TRBD2,TGTGCCAGCAGTGAAGGGGGCGGGAGGGCCTACAATGAGCAGTTCTTC,CASSEGGGRAYNEQFF
TRBV6-5,-,TRBJ1-5,-,TGTGCCAGCAGATCGGGACAAGGCAATCAGCCCCAGCATTTT,CASRSGQGNQPQHF
TRBV20-1,-,TRBJ2-5,-,TGCAGTGCTAGAGGGCTGGAGACCCAGTACTTC,CSARGLETQYF
TRBV13,-,TRBJ2-1,-,TGTGCCAGCAGCTCCAAAGGCAGGGGAGGGACCAATGAGCAGTTCTTC,CASSSKGRGGTNEQFF
TRBV30,-,TRBJ2-3,-,TGTGCCTGGAGTGTACTGGGAGCAGATACGCAGTATTTT,CAWSVLGADTQYF
TRBV4-2,-,TRBJ1-2,-,TGTGCCAGCAGCCAAGATAACCCTATTGGGCCGGTGGGCTATGGCTACACCTTC,CASSQDNPIGPVGYGYTF
TRBV6-1,-,TRBJ2-7,-,TGTGCCAGCAGTGAAGGCTCGCAGCTGGTAAGGGGGGAGCAGTACTTC,CASSEGSQLVRGEQYF
TRBV5-8,-,TRBJ1-1,-,TGTGCCACCACGCGGGAGAGGGACACTGAAGCTTTCTTT,CATTRERDTEAFF
TRBV6-5,-,TRBJ2-7,TRBD1,TGTGCCAGCAGTACTACTACGACAGGGTTATACGAGCAGTACTTC,CASSTTTTGLYEQYF
TRBV6-5,few,TRBJ1-3,-,TGTGCCAGCAGTAGTGGGACAGGAAACACCATATATTTT,CASSSGTGNTIYF